The sequence of this T cell receptor (beta chain) was determined in a study of CD8 T cells in ankylosing spondylitis. Study-wide findings and caveats: Ankylosing spondylitis blood seemed to carry a telltale TCR beta motif made of several highly homologous variants. Previously reported in reactive arthritis synovial fluid and blood were some of the motif variants. Matched synovial fluid from ankylosing spondylitis patients was reported to be enriched for disease-linked clones.

Trimming pared 4 bases from V and 5 bases from J, leaving 11 bases between. Germline CDR1 reads SGHTA; CDR2 reads FQGNSA. CDR3 length: 13 residues. In its sample, this clonotype was seen a few times. Its antigen remains unknown. Quantitative barcoded 5'-RACE was used to prepare TCR beta libraries. Using its own MiXCR run on the 5' RACE reads, TCRdb lists one record per CDR3 protein. This sample has about 100,000 distinct CDR3 sequences; approximately 25% occur once, and the top ten carry around 12%. V gene TRBV7-2 combines with J gene TRBJ2-5; no firm D call. The sequenced material came from synovial fluid, either unsorted or a sorted T cell fraction (not recorded which). The sequence came from a male donor with ankylosing spondylitis. The CDR3 nucleotides are TGTGCCAGCAGCTACCTAGTCGGGGAGACCCAGTACTTC. It specifies CASSYLVGETQYF.